One sample yielded the 13 T cell receptor beta chains listed below, sequenced in a study of blood T cell repertoires in COVID-19. The repertoire was sequenced with immunoSEQ multiplex PCR; TCRdb's copy has only in-frame clones and lacks some. Found here are over 45,000 clones, approximately 80% of them singletons; the top ten hold roughly 50%. Sequencing was performed on peripheral blood. The source of these receptors is a man in his 70s with acute or convalescent COVID-19.

This chain links TRBV5-4 with TRBJ2-2; D possibly corresponds to TRBD2 (6 bases). V was shortened by 3 bases and J by 4 bases, with 13 bases between the two germline ends. The germline V gene encodes CDR1 SGHNT and CDR2 YYREEE (reference sequence). This CDR3 is 15 amino acids long. CDR3 residues: CASSSVNGGTGELFF. The CDR3 DNA reads as TGTGCCAGCAGCTCGGTAAACGGGGGCACCGGGGAGCTGTTTTTT.

V gene TRBV25-1 combines with J gene TRBJ1-5, with TRBD1 as a possible D gene (5 bases). V lost 5 bases and J lost 0, with 8 bases in between. CDR1 and CDR2 (germline): MGHDK, SYGVNS. There are 14 residues in the CDR3. CDR3 protein: CASSRGRSNQPQHF. The CDR3 DNA is TGTGCCAGCAGTAGGGGCCGTAGCAATCAGCCCCAGCATTTT.

This clone was seen only a few times. V usage is TRBV3-1 (or the pseudogene TRBV3-2) and J usage is TRBJ1-1; TRBD1 aligns across 7 bases. With V trimmed by 2 bases and J by 6 bases, 12 bases remained unmatched. This CDR3 is built from 16 residues. CDR1 is LGHDT, CDR2 YNNKEL, per germline (reference sequence). The CDR3 protein is CASSQRGGGRAAEAFF. In DNA, the CDR3 is TGTGCCAGCAGCCAAAGAGGGGGCGGTCGAGCCGCTGAAGCTTTCTTT.

The CDR3 DNA reads TGTGCCAGCAGTTTGATGAGGCTAGCGAACACTGAAGCTTTCTTT. Amino acid sequence: CASSLMRLANTEAFF. The chain carries TRBV6-2 or TRBV6-3 and TRBJ1-1; D remains ambiguous. The CDR3 length is 15 residues. Germline V gene lookup returns CDR1 MNHEY and CDR2 SVGEGT. V was shortened by 4 bases and J by 1 base, with 13 bases between the two germline ends.

This clone was detected only a few times. V is TRBV11-2 and J is TRBJ2-7, with D unresolved. The length of the CDR3 is 14 residues. V dropped 0 bases and J dropped 0 bases, with 6 bases sitting between them. Per germline, CDR1 SGHAT and CDR2 FQNNGV. The CDR3 sequence: CASSLDGLSYEQYF. The CDR3 nucleotides read TGTGCCAGCAGCTTAGATGGCCTCTCCTACGAGCAGTACTTC.

The chain joins TRBV9 to TRBJ1-6, with 7 bases aligning to TRBD1. With V trimmed by 3 bases and J by 6 bases, 6 bases remained unmatched. This CDR3 comprises 15 residues. Germline V CDR1 and CDR2: SGDLS, YYNGEE. The CDR3 protein is CASSAPGQRNSPLHF. CDR3 bases: TGTGCCAGCAGCGCACCGGGACAGCGTAATTCACCCCTCCACTTT.

This clone is a singleton in its sample. The chain has TRBV19 and TRBJ1-1; 8 nucleotides line up with TRBD1. V trimming: 4 bases; J trimming: 4 bases; junction bases outside the gene matches: 2. Germline values: CDR1 LNHDA, CDR2 SQIVND (reference sequence). This CDR3 is built from 13 residues. CDR3 coding DNA: TGTGCCAGTAGTAGACAGGGGATCACTGAAGCTTTCTTT. Its protein is CASSRQGITEAFF.

V usage is TRBV6-6 and J usage is TRBJ2-3, with D possibly being TRBD1 (5 bases). V shed 5 bases and J shed 6 bases, with 15 bases lying between them. This CDR3 spans 14 amino acids. The germline V gene encodes CDR1 MNHNY and CDR2 SVGAGI (reference sequence). CDR3: CASSMDTFWDTQYF. CDR3 coding DNA: TGTGCCAGCAGTATGGACACCTTTTGGGATACGCAGTATTTT.

This sequence joins TRBV28 and TRBJ1-4; no definite D call. The CDR3 consists of 14 residues. The ends were cut back, 3 bases at V and 5 bases at J, with 10 bases in the middle. Germline V lookup: CDR1 MDHEN, CDR2 SYDVKM. The CDR3: CASSFPSGNEKLFF. The CDR3 DNA is TGTGCCAGCAGTTTCCCTTCGGGGAATGAAAAACTGTTTTTT.

The CDR3 spells CASSSSRGYSPLHF. Written as DNA, the CDR3 is TGTGCCAGCAGTTCCTCCAGGGGATATTCACCCCTCCACTTT. The chain employs TRBV6-2 or TRBV6-3 and TRBJ1-6; TRBD1 might be the D (6 bases). The CDR3 length is 14 residues. The germline gives CDR1 MNHEY, CDR2 SVGEGT. Trimming shortened V by 4 bases and J by 8 bases, and 12 bases separated the two germline ends.

The chain links TRBV3-1 (or the pseudogene TRBV3-2) to TRBJ1-5; D gene unclear. The V end was cut by 5 bases, the J end by 4 bases, with 9 bases between. This CDR3 has 13 residues. CDR1 and CDR2 (germline): LGHDT, YNNKEL (reference sequence). The CDR3 DNA follows: TGTGCCAGCAGCGTGGGAGGAAATCAGCCCCAGCATTTT. It codes for CASSVGGNQPQHF.

V gene TRBV7-2 combines with J gene TRBJ2-7, with a possible D match to TRBD2 (6 bases). CDR1 and CDR2 from the germline V gene are SGHTA and FQGNSA. Trimming took 1 base from V and 6 from J, leaving 13 bases between them. CDR3 length: 14 amino acids. CDR3 sequence reads: CASSLGREQGEQYF. DNA for the CDR3: TGTGCCAGCAGCTTAGGACGGGAGCAAGGCGAGCAGTACTTC.

The chain employs TRBV9 and TRBJ2-7, with TRBD2 identical over 12 bases. The CDR3 spans 17 residues. Germline-derived CDR1 and CDR2 are SGDLS and YYNGEE. V trimming: 0 bases; J trimming: 3 bases; junction bases outside the gene matches: 7. This chain's CDR3 is CASSVGLLAGGGYEQYF. For the CDR3, the DNA is TGTGCCAGCAGCGTAGGTTTGCTAGCGGGAGGGGGCTACGAGCAGTACTTC.